These T cell receptor beta chains were read from a single sample in a study of T cell responses to AZD1222 COVID-19 vaccine. Profiled with immunoSEQ multiplex PCR; TCRdb holds only in-frame clones, not every one. Here the sample spans about 78,000 clones, approximately 90% being singletons. Source: peripheral blood, taken 28 days after the second AZD1222 dose. All receptors come from an adult who received the AZD1222 COVID-19 vaccine. Each CDR3 is given with its conserved first and last residue. Fields, in order: D gene, clone size, J gene, V gene, CDR3 protein, CDR3 DNA. A D gene is named only where the DNA matches it firmly. Size tells how often a clone was seen (once, few, many) or the class of an expanded clone, and some rows leave it out.

D gene: -
clone size: few
J gene: TRBJ2-7
V gene: TRBV9
CDR3 protein: CASSVVGGDEQYF
CDR3 DNA: TGTGCCAGCAGCGTAGTAGGGGGAGACGAGCAGTACTTC

D gene: -
clone size: -
J gene: TRBJ2-1
V gene: TRBV4-2
CDR3 protein: CASSSTRNEQFF
CDR3 DNA: TGTGCCAGCAGCTCGACCCGCAATGAGCAGTTCTTC

D gene: -
clone size: -
J gene: TRBJ1-1
V gene: TRBV5-4
CDR3 protein: CASSQRENTEAFF
CDR3 DNA: TGTGCCAGCAGCCAGCGGGAGAACACTGAAGCTTTCTTT

D gene: -
clone size: -
J gene: TRBJ1-3
V gene: TRBV24-1
CDR3 protein: CATSASSRRSGNTIYF
CDR3 DNA: TGTGCCACCAGTGCGTCCTCCCGGCGCTCTGGAAACACCATATATTTT

D gene: TRBD1
clone size: -
J gene: TRBJ1-1
V gene: TRBV5-1
CDR3 protein: CASRQGAGTEAFF
CDR3 DNA: TGCGCCAGCAGACAGGGGGCTGGAACTGAAGCTTTCTTT

D gene: TRBD1
clone size: -
J gene: TRBJ1-3
V gene: TRBV5-5
CDR3 protein: CASSTGGSTRGNTIYF
CDR3 DNA: TGTGCCAGCAGCACAGGGGGTTCAACGAGGGGAAACACCATATATTTT

D gene: -
clone size: -
J gene: TRBJ2-3
V gene: TRBV11-3
CDR3 protein: CASSLDGPPWTQYF
CDR3 DNA: TGTGCCAGCAGCTTAGACGGCCCTCCATGGACGCAGTATTTT

D gene: -
clone size: -
J gene: TRBJ1-2
V gene: TRBV7-6
CDR3 protein: CASSLFGGADYGYTF
CDR3 DNA: TGTGCCAGCAGCTTATTCGGAGGGGCTGACTATGGCTACACCTTC

D gene: -
clone size: -
J gene: TRBJ1-2
V gene: TRBV3-1/TRBV3-2
CDR3 protein: CASSQVPGTGFYGYTF
CDR3 DNA: TGTGCCAGCAGCCAAGTCCCCGGGACGGGGTTCTATGGCTACACCTTC

D gene: -
clone size: -
J gene: TRBJ2-7
V gene: TRBV3-1/TRBV3-2
CDR3 protein: CASSQGYSGGYEQYF
CDR3 DNA: TGTGCCAGCAGCCAAGGTTACTCTGGGGGGTACGAGCAGTACTTC

D gene: -
clone size: -
J gene: TRBJ1-1
V gene: TRBV24-1
CDR3 protein: CATSDPTVNTEAFF
CDR3 DNA: TGTGCCACCAGTGACCCAACTGTGAACACTGAAGCTTTCTTT

D gene: TRBD2
clone size: -
J gene: TRBJ2-1
V gene: TRBV6-5
CDR3 protein: CASSYSRAGAKNEQFF
CDR3 DNA: TGTGCCAGCAGTTACTCGCGGGCGGGAGCGAAAAATGAGCAGTTCTTC

D gene: -
clone size: -
J gene: TRBJ1-3
V gene: TRBV5-1
CDR3 protein: CASGDTSGNTIYF
CDR3 DNA: TGCGCCAGCGGGGACACCTCTGGAAACACCATATATTTT

D gene: -
clone size: -
J gene: TRBJ1-6
V gene: TRBV2
CDR3 protein: CASSGYNSPLHF
CDR3 DNA: TGTGCCAGCTCAGGGTATAATTCACCCCTCCACTTT

D gene: TRBD2
clone size: few
J gene: TRBJ2-7
V gene: TRBV30
CDR3 protein: CAWSAGLAATYEQYF
CDR3 DNA: TGTGCCTGGAGCGCCGGACTAGCGGCCACCTACGAGCAGTACTTC

D gene: TRBD2
clone size: -
J gene: TRBJ2-7
V gene: TRBV11-3
CDR3 protein: CASSRLDGGGRLEQYF
CDR3 DNA: TGTGCCAGCAGCCGACTCGACGGAGGCGGGAGACTCGAGCAGTACTTC

D gene: -
clone size: -
J gene: TRBJ2-3
V gene: TRBV7-3
CDR3 protein: CASSLGADTQYF
CDR3 DNA: TGTGCCAGCAGCTTAGGAGCAGATACGCAGTATTTT

D gene: TRBD1
clone size: -
J gene: TRBJ1-2
V gene: TRBV12-3/TRBV12-4
CDR3 protein: CASRPGQGYGYTF
CDR3 DNA: TGTGCCAGCAGACCGGGACAGGGGTATGGCTACACCTTC

D gene: -
clone size: -
J gene: TRBJ1-5
V gene: TRBV29-1
CDR3 protein: CSVGVAQGRPQHF
CDR3 DNA: TGCAGCGTTGGGGTGGCTCAAGGTCGGCCCCAGCATTTT

D gene: TRBD1
clone size: -
J gene: TRBJ1-3
V gene: TRBV4-2
CDR3 protein: CASSQTGTEGGNTIYF
CDR3 DNA: TGTGCCAGCAGCCAGACAGGGACAGAAGGTGGAAACACCATATATTTT

D gene: -
clone size: -
J gene: TRBJ1-4
V gene: TRBV16
CDR3 protein: CASSQSRGTNEKLFF
CDR3 DNA: TGTGCCAGCAGCCAATCAAGGGGGACTAATGAAAAACTGTTTTTT

D gene: TRBD1
clone size: -
J gene: TRBJ2-7
V gene: TRBV7-9
CDR3 protein: CASSPQQGVIYEQYF
CDR3 DNA: TGTGCCAGCAGCCCCCAACAGGGGGTGATTTACGAGCAGTACTTC

D gene: -
clone size: -
J gene: TRBJ2-7
V gene: TRBV5-1
CDR3 protein: CASSSPYGPYEQYF
CDR3 DNA: TGCGCCAGCAGCTCGCCCTACGGGCCATACGAGCAGTACTTC

D gene: -
clone size: -
J gene: TRBJ2-1
V gene: TRBV6-5
CDR3 protein: CASKEGGNEQFF
CDR3 DNA: TGTGCCAGCAAGGAGGGCGGCAATGAGCAGTTCTTC

D gene: TRBD1
clone size: -
J gene: TRBJ2-1
V gene: TRBV30
CDR3 protein: CAWSVIDREQDEQFF
CDR3 DNA: TGTGCCTGGAGTGTAATCGACAGGGAGCAGGATGAGCAGTTCTTC

D gene: TRBD2
clone size: -
J gene: TRBJ2-1
V gene: TRBV7-7
CDR3 protein: CASAELAGGKNEQFF
CDR3 DNA: TGTGCCAGCGCGGAACTAGCGGGGGGGAAGAATGAGCAGTTCTTC

D gene: -
clone size: -
J gene: TRBJ2-1
V gene: TRBV12-3/TRBV12-4
CDR3 protein: CASRRDIQNEQFF
CDR3 DNA: TGTGCCAGCAGACGGGACATACAAAATGAGCAGTTCTTC

D gene: -
clone size: -
J gene: TRBJ2-1
V gene: TRBV12-3/TRBV12-4
CDR3 protein: CASSPPGGREQFF
CDR3 DNA: TGTGCCAGCAGTCCGCCGGGTGGGCGTGAGCAGTTCTTC

D gene: -
clone size: -
J gene: TRBJ1-6
V gene: TRBV10-3
CDR3 protein: CAIRDSINSPLHF
CDR3 DNA: TGTGCCATCAGGGACAGTATTAATTCACCCCTCCACTTT

D gene: -
clone size: -
J gene: TRBJ1-1
V gene: TRBV5-5
CDR3 protein: CASSLRMNTEAFF
CDR3 DNA: TGTGCCAGCAGCTTAAGGATGAACACTGAAGCTTTCTTT

D gene: -
clone size: -
J gene: TRBJ2-5
V gene: TRBV27
CDR3 protein: CASSLGTNREAAQYF
CDR3 DNA: TGTGCCAGCAGTTTGGGAACCAACAGGGAAGCGGCCCAGTACTTC

D gene: TRBD2
clone size: -
J gene: TRBJ2-1
V gene: TRBV19
CDR3 protein: CASSLRTSGSHEQFF
CDR3 DNA: TGTGCCAGTAGTCTGAGGACTAGCGGGAGCCATGAGCAGTTCTTC

D gene: -
clone size: -
J gene: TRBJ2-5
V gene: TRBV11-3
CDR3 protein: CASSFPGTREETQYF
CDR3 DNA: TGTGCCAGCAGCTTCCCGGGCACCAGGGAAGAGACCCAGTACTTC

D gene: TRBD1
clone size: -
J gene: TRBJ1-1
V gene: TRBV4-2
CDR3 protein: CASSQRGRLGTEAFF
CDR3 DNA: TGTGCCAGCAGCCAGAGGGGGCGCTTGGGCACTGAAGCTTTCTTT

D gene: -
clone size: -
J gene: TRBJ1-1
V gene: TRBV5-4
CDR3 protein: CASSSIYRNTEAFF
CDR3 DNA: TGTGCCAGCAGCAGCATATACAGGAACACTGAAGCTTTCTTT

D gene: TRBD1
clone size: -
J gene: TRBJ1-1
V gene: TRBV7-8
CDR3 protein: CASRQSGGTEAFF
CDR3 DNA: TGTGCCAGCAGGCAATCAGGGGGCACTGAAGCTTTCTTT

D gene: TRBD1
clone size: -
J gene: TRBJ1-1
V gene: TRBV2
CDR3 protein: CASRITGGAEAFF
CDR3 DNA: TGTGCCAGCAGAATTACAGGGGGGGCTGAAGCTTTCTTT

D gene: -
clone size: -
J gene: TRBJ1-1
V gene: TRBV5-1
CDR3 protein: CASSLAVGSRTEAFF
CDR3 DNA: TGCGCCAGCAGCTTGGCGGTTGGCAGTAGAACTGAAGCTTTCTTT

D gene: -
clone size: -
J gene: TRBJ2-1
V gene: TRBV4-3
CDR3 protein: CASSYGTLGEQFF
CDR3 DNA: TGCGCCAGCAGCTACGGGACTTTGGGTGAGCAGTTCTTC

D gene: TRBD1
clone size: -
J gene: TRBJ1-1
V gene: TRBV7-9
CDR3 protein: CASSLAGTGDTEAFF
CDR3 DNA: TGTGCCAGCAGCTTGGCCGGGACAGGGGACACTGAAGCTTTCTTT

D gene: -
clone size: -
J gene: TRBJ1-4
V gene: TRBV5-1
CDR3 protein: CASRGAGEKLFF
CDR3 DNA: TGCGCCAGCAGGGGGGCAGGAGAAAAACTGTTTTTT

D gene: -
clone size: -
J gene: TRBJ1-3
V gene: TRBV5-8
CDR3 protein: CASAQQVNSGNTIYF
CDR3 DNA: TGTGCCAGTGCACAACAGGTCAACTCTGGAAACACCATATATTTT

D gene: -
clone size: -
J gene: TRBJ1-3
V gene: TRBV5-4
CDR3 protein: CASSLGPRTDSGNTIYF
CDR3 DNA: TGTGCCAGCAGCTTGGGCCCGCGGACAGACTCTGGAAACACCATATATTTT

D gene: -
clone size: -
J gene: TRBJ2-7
V gene: TRBV3-1/TRBV3-2
CDR3 protein: CASSKTAYEQYF
CDR3 DNA: TGTGCCAGCTCTAAAACGGCCTACGAGCAGTACTTC

D gene: TRBD1
clone size: -
J gene: TRBJ1-1
V gene: TRBV9
CDR3 protein: CASSVVDRGRKDTEAFF
CDR3 DNA: TGTGCCAGCAGCGTAGTGGACAGGGGGCGGAAAGACACTGAAGCTTTCTTT

D gene: -
clone size: once
J gene: TRBJ1-1
V gene: TRBV25-1
CDR3 protein: CASSESTGPLEAFF
CDR3 DNA: TGTGCCAGCAGTGAATCCACAGGCCCCCTCGAAGCTTTCTTT

D gene: TRBD1
clone size: -
J gene: TRBJ2-5
V gene: TRBV5-1
CDR3 protein: CASSLKNRTGGKETQYF
CDR3 DNA: TGCGCCAGCAGCTTGAAGAACCGGACAGGGGGTAAAGAGACCCAGTACTTC

D gene: -
clone size: few
J gene: TRBJ1-1
V gene: TRBV4-1
CDR3 protein: CASSQVWRIEAFF
CDR3 DNA: TGCGCCAGCAGCCAAGTTTGGCGTATTGAAGCTTTCTTT